One sample yielded the 11 T cell receptor beta chains listed below, sequenced in a study of graft-versus-host responses after intestinal transplantation. Assay used: immunoSEQ multiplex PCR; TCRdb lists only in-frame clones, some missing. The sample includes roughly 70,000 clones, 84% seen only once; the top ten take nearly 0.4%. For these receptors, no antigen is known. The sequencing used unstimulated CD4+ T cells sorted from spleen or lymph node cells, collected before transplant. These receptors all come from a human donor who was the organ donor for an intestinal transplant.

This clone occurred once. The chain is built from TRBV5-1 and TRBJ1-4, with D unclear. The CDR3 extends over 15 amino acids. V shed 4 bases and J shed 5 bases, with 15 bases lying between them. The germline gives CDR1 SGHRS, CDR2 YFSETQ. CDR3 residues: CASSLGLLGNEKLFF. DNA for the CDR3: TGCGCCAGCAGCCTAGGACTTTTAGGGAATGAAAAACTGTTTTTT.

This clone occurred once. The CDR3 loop reads CASSVVTGSHGYTF. The CDR3 DNA reads as TGTGCCAGCAGTGTAGTGACAGGGTCTCATGGCTACACCTTC. J is TRBJ1-2 and V is TRBV6-1, with 7 bases aligning to TRBD1. Germline V gene sequence: CDR1 MNHNS, CDR2 SASEGT. J lost 6 bases, V lost 4 bases, and 8 bases had no gene match. There are 14 residues in the CDR3.

The V call is TRBV28, the J call TRBJ1-2; D is uncertain. V was clipped by 3 bases and J by 8 bases, with 10 bases between them. Germline V lookup: CDR1 MDHEN, CDR2 SYDVKM. The CDR3 has 12 residues. CDR3 residues: CASSFEFGGYTF. Written as DNA, the CDR3 is TGTGCCAGCAGTTTCGAATTTGGCGGCTACACCTTC.

The chain joins TRBV2 to TRBJ1-1, with 9 bases matching TRBD1. Germline V CDR1 and CDR2: SNHLY, FYNNEI. V was clipped by 8 bases and J by 6 bases; unmatched bases: 10. The CDR3 has 14 amino acids. The CDR3 region is CASASGTGISEAFF. CDR3 bases: TGTGCCAGCGCATCCGGGACAGGGATATCTGAAGCTTTCTTT.

The rearrangement joins TRBV28 to TRBJ1-2; TRBD1 matches 8 bases. CDR3 size: 15 residues. The germline V gene encodes CDR1 MDHEN and CDR2 SYDVKM. J gave up 1 base and V 5 bases, and 6 bases lay outside the gene matches. CDR3 amino acids: CASSQGQGFNYGYTF. The CDR3, as DNA: TGTGCCAGCAGTCAAGGACAGGGATTTAACTATGGCTACACCTTC.

The gene calls are TRBV6-5 and TRBJ1-6, with TRBD1 as a possible D gene (6 bases). The CDR3 is 16 residues long. V shed 4 bases and J shed 6 bases, with 16 bases lying between them. Germline V gene sequence: CDR1 MNHEY, CDR2 SVGAGI. The CDR3 is CASSWGRRALNSPLHF. For the CDR3, the DNA is TGTGCCAGCAGTTGGGGGCGACGGGCCCTTAATTCACCCCTCCACTTT.

The V and J genes are TRBV27 and TRBJ2-2; tentative D call: TRBD1 (5 bases). V dropped 0 bases and J dropped 2 bases, with 7 bases sitting between them. This CDR3 comprises 15 residues. Germline CDR1 MNHEY, CDR2 SMNVEV (reference sequence). The CDR3 nucleotides read TGTGCCAGCAGTTTATCCAGGGTAAACACCGGGGAGCTGTTTTTT. This gives the protein CASSLSRVNTGELFF.

This clone was recorded once. The rearrangement links TRBV6-6 to TRBJ1-5; tentatively, D is TRBD1 (5 bases). The CDR3 has 16 amino acids. V was pared by 4 bases and J by 4 bases, with 17 bases between. CDR1 is MNHNY, CDR2 SVGAGI, per germline (reference sequence). The CDR3 region has the DNA TGTGCCAGCAGTTTATTCCGGGACTTTGGAAATCAGCCCCAGCATTTT. Its translation is CASSLFRDFGNQPQHF.

This chain links TRBV7-8 with TRBJ1-2, with no clear D. The CDR3 extends over 15 amino acids. The germline V and J ends were trimmed by 1 base and 2 bases, with 11 bases remaining between them. CDR1 is SGHVS and CDR2 is FQNEAQ in the germline V gene. This CDR3 is CASSLGDQRNYGYTF. The CDR3 DNA is TGTGCCAGCAGCTTAGGAGACCAGAGGAACTATGGCTACACCTTC.

This clone has just a few counts. The chain carries TRBV7-2 and TRBJ1-6, with no clear D. Trimming left V 5 bases short and J 7 bases short, with 18 bases between. Germline CDR1 is SGHTA and CDR2 is FQGNSA. This CDR3 has 16 residues. The CDR3 DNA reads TGTGCCAGCAGCCCAGAGAGCGGACTGACCAATTCACCCCTCCACTTT. This sequence encodes CASSPESGLTNSPLHF.

The CDR3 loop reads CASSARQLSSYEQYV. CDR3 nucleotides: TGTGCCAGCAGCGCTCGACAGTTGAGCTCCTACGAGCAGTACGTC. The chain joins TRBV11-3 to TRBJ2-7, with D perhaps TRBD1 (5 bases). The V gene's germline CDR1 is SGHNT and CDR2 YENEEA. This CDR3 is 15 amino acids long. Trimming cost V 5 bases and J 0 bases, with 14 bases left between them.